Below, 23 T cell receptor beta chains from the same sample are listed, as sequenced in a study of CD8 T cells in Susac syndrome. It was with random hexamers that 0.5 to 1 ug RNA was reverse transcribed. MiXCR, applied by TCRdb to the immunoSEQ multiplex PCR reads, yields one record per CDR3 protein. The table lists approximately 130,000 distinct CDR3 sequences, approximately 90% of them singletons. The source material was CD8+ T cells from PBMCs. Receptors were obtained from a human donor with multiple sclerosis.

The chain recombines TRBV28 with TRBJ1-1; 9 nucleotides line up with TRBD1. V was pared by 2 bases and J by 5 bases, with 6 bases of the junction left unmatched. CDR1 is MDHEN and CDR2 is SYDVKM in the germline V gene. The CDR3 loop spans 15 amino acids. Here the CDR3 reads CASSLTGGLGTEAFF. The DNA of the CDR3 is TGTGCCAGCAGTTTAACAGGGGGCTTAGGGACTGAAGCTTTCTTT.

J is TRBJ2-3 and V is TRBV20-1; 7 nucleotides match TRBD2. Germline loops: CDR1 DFQATT, CDR2 SNEGSKA (reference sequence). V lost 6 bases and J lost 4; bases outside the gene matches: 13. The CDR3 is 15 residues long. CDR3 nucleotides: TGCAGTGCGGGCAGACTAGCATTACTGCCAGATACGCAGTATTTT. Protein sequence: CSAGRLALLPDTQYF.

This chain links TRBV5-1 with TRBJ1-1, with D maybe TRBD1 (5 bases). This CDR3 comprises 13 residues. Trimming left V 0 bases short and J 8 bases short, with 11 bases between. The V gene's germline CDR1 is SGHRS and CDR2 YFSETQ. CDR3 sequence reads: CASSLGGAPEAFF. In nucleotides, the CDR3 is TGCGCCAGCAGCTTGGGTGGGGCCCCAGAAGCTTTCTTT.

The J gene is TRBJ1-1, the V gene TRBV9; D not certain. This CDR3 comprises 15 residues. Per germline, CDR1 SGDLS and CDR2 YYNGEE. V lost 0 bases to trimming and J lost 5 bases, with 14 bases between them. Here the CDR3 DNA reads TGTGCCAGCAGCGTAGTGGGCACCACTTTAACTGAAGCTTTCTTT. It is translated as CASSVVGTTLTEAFF.

This clonotype turned up a few times. The chain joins TRBV29-1 to TRBJ1-2; no definite D call. V was trimmed by 2 bases and J by 3 bases, leaving 7 bases between them. This CDR3 has 12 amino acids. Looked up from germline, CDR1 is SQVTM and CDR2 is ANQGSEA. This chain's CDR3 is CSVELPHYGYTF. The CDR3 DNA follows: TGCAGCGTTGAATTGCCGCACTATGGCTACACCTTC.

The V and J genes are TRBV7-9 and TRBJ2-1, with a weak D call TRBD2 (5 bases). The CDR3 length is 13 residues. The V and J ends lost 1 base and 8 bases respectively, with 9 bases between them. CDR1 is SEHNR, CDR2 FQNEAQ, per germline (reference sequence). CDR3 sequence reads: CASSLGVGDEQFF. CDR3 in DNA: TGTGCCAGCAGCTTAGGGGTCGGGGATGAGCAGTTCTTC.

Turning to this clonotype: A read error may account for a junction end that differs from germline. V gene TRBV11-2 combines with J gene TRBJ2-5, with 9 bases lining up with TRBD2. Germline V gene data show CDR1 as SGHAT and CDR2 as FQNNGV. The CDR3 sequence is 15 residues long. CDR3 in DNA: TGTACCAGCAGCTTACTAGCGGGCGGCCGGGAGACCCAGTACTTC. It codes for CTSSLLAGGRETQYF.

This clonotype was counted a few times. The CDR3 nucleotides are TGTGCCAGCAGTTCCTTAGACAGCTACGAGCAGTACTTC. It specifies CASSSLDSYEQYF. V and J are TRBV5-6 and TRBJ2-7; possibly TRBD1 for D (5 bases). The germline V and J ends were trimmed by 5 bases and 3 bases, with 12 bases remaining between them. CDR3 length: 13 amino acids. CDR1 is SGHDT and CDR2 is YYEEEE in the germline V gene.

The rearrangement uses TRBV2 and TRBJ2-5, with 8 bases identical to TRBD2. CDR3 length: 15 amino acids. Germline loops: CDR1 SNHLY, CDR2 FYNNEI. V lost 4 bases, J lost 5 bases, and 9 bases stayed unmatched. CDR3 bases: TGTGCCAGCAGTGTTGGAACGGGAGGGCGGGAGACCCAGTACTTC. This codes for CASSVGTGGRETQYF.

The chain links TRBV2 to TRBJ2-7, with D perhaps being TRBD1 or TRBD2 (5 bases each). The germline V and J ends were trimmed by 1 base and 3 bases, with 7 bases remaining between them. The length of the CDR3 is 13 residues. The germline V gene has CDR1 SNHLY and CDR2 FYNNEI. Here the CDR3 reads CASSEGDLYEQYF. CDR3 DNA: TGTGCCAGCAGTGAAGGGGACCTCTACGAGCAGTACTTC.

V usage is TRBV15 and J usage is TRBJ2-5, with TRBD1 identical over 7 bases. Germline assignment: CDR1 LNHNV and CDR2 YYDKDF (reference sequence). Unmatched junction bases numbered 7, after V lost 1 base and J lost 5 bases. The CDR3 runs 15 residues. Here the CDR3 reads CATSRGAGGMETQYF. DNA for the CDR3: TGTGCCACCAGCAGAGGGGCAGGGGGAATGGAGACCCAGTACTTC.

The J gene is TRBJ2-3, the V gene TRBV29-1; tentative D call: TRBD2 (5 bases). The V gene's germline CDR1 is SQVTM and CDR2 ANQGSEA. There are 14 residues in the CDR3. Trimming shortened V by 2 bases and J by 6 bases, and 15 bases separated the two germline ends. The CDR3 nucleotides read TGCAGCGTTGAATCCGGTGTCACGGGGGATACGCAGTATTTT. This translates into CSVESGVTGDTQYF.

The chain carries TRBV7-7 and TRBJ2-1; D may correspond to TRBD1 or TRBD2 (6 bases each). The CDR3 extends over 15 amino acids. V lost 0 bases to trimming and J lost 9 bases, with 15 bases between them. CDR1 is SSHAT, CDR2 FNYEAQ, per germline (reference sequence). The CDR3 nucleotides are TGTGCCAGCAGCTTAGCGGATTCGGGGGCGAGTGAGCAGTTCTTC. Its translation is CASSLADSGASEQFF. The full variable domain, in which reference TRBV7-7 and TRBJ2-1 provide the parts outside the CDR3, is GAGVSQSPRYKVTKRGQDVTLRCDPISSHATLYWYQQALGQGPEFLTYFNYEAQPDKSGLPSDRFSAERPEGSISTLTIQRTEQRDSAMYRCASSLADSGASEQFFGPGTRLTVL.

CDR3: CASSSGGAGAPYNEQFF. CDR3 DNA sequence: TGTGCCAGCAGCTCCGGAGGGGCGGGGGCCCCCTACAATGAGCAGTTCTTC. The rearrangement joins TRBV7-8 to TRBJ2-1, with D possibly matching TRBD2 (7 bases). The CDR3 is made up of 17 amino acids. The V end lost 4 bases, the J end lost 2 bases, and 18 bases lay between the germline ends. The germline gives CDR1 SGHVS, CDR2 FQNEAQ.

V gene TRBV13 combines with J gene TRBJ1-2; a weak D match, TRBD1 (5 bases). CDR3 length: 14 residues. With 5 bases removed from V and 3 bases from J, the gap between germline ends came to 13 bases. CDR1 and CDR2 from the germline V gene are PRHDT and FYEKMQ (reference sequence). CDR3 sequence (DNA): TGTGCCAGCAGCATTCGGGGGGGAGACTATGGCTACACCTTC. This translates into CASSIRGGDYGYTF.

V and J are TRBV5-6 and TRBJ2-1; 8 nucleotides line up with TRBD1. The CDR3 consists of 14 residues. The junction had 5 bases not matched to a gene; V was cut back by 4 bases and J by 5 bases. The germline CDR1 and CDR2 sequences are SGHDT and YYEEEE. CDR3 sequence (DNA): TGTGCCAGCAGCCCCTGGGGACAGGACAATGAGCAGTTCTTC. Translating it yields CASSPWGQDNEQFF.

The chain links TRBV20-1 to TRBJ2-2, with D possibly being TRBD1 or TRBD2 (5 bases each). Trimming took off 4 bases at V and 4 bases at J, with 19 bases between the two ends. This CDR3 is 16 amino acids long. CDR1 and CDR2 from the germline V gene are DFQATT and SNEGSKA (reference sequence). CDR3 in amino acids: CSAIGTGRSGTGELFF. CDR3 DNA sequence: TGCAGTGCTATAGGAACGGGACGGTCGGGCACCGGGGAGCTGTTTTTT.

The chain combines TRBV9 with TRBJ2-3; D remains unclear. Germline V CDR1 and CDR2: SGDLS, YYNGEE. The CDR3 is 15 residues long. The V end lost 2 bases, the J end lost 0 bases, and 10 bases lay between the germline ends. The DNA of the CDR3 is TGTGCCAGCAGCGTCTCGGTTGATAGCACAGATACGCAGTATTTT. This translates into CASSVSVDSTDTQYF.

The V gene is TRBV7-9, the J gene TRBJ2-2, with TRBD2 identical over 12 bases. Germline CDR1 reads SEHNR; CDR2 reads FQNEAQ (reference sequence). The CDR3 loop spans 16 amino acids. The junction had 7 bases not matched to a gene; V was cut back by 5 bases and J by 6 bases. This CDR3 is CASSTTSGRRSGELFF. Written as DNA, the CDR3 is TGTGCCAGCAGCACGACTAGCGGGAGAAGGTCCGGGGAGCTGTTTTTT.

This clonotype was seen a single time. This chain joins TRBV19 and TRBJ1-1; no reliable D call. This CDR3 comprises 14 residues. CDR1 and CDR2 from the germline V gene are LNHDA and SQIVND (reference sequence). V lost 7 bases to trimming and J lost 4 bases, with 16 bases between them. For the CDR3, the DNA is TGTGCCAGTACCCCGGCCCCTTCTGGCACTGAAGCTTTCTTT. Its protein is CASTPAPSGTEAFF.

The chain combines TRBV7-2 with TRBJ2-5, with 15 nucleotides matching TRBD2. Trimming took 6 bases from V and 6 from J; bases not matched to a gene: 8. The CDR3 sequence is 16 residues long. In germline, CDR1 is SGHTA, CDR2 FQGNSA. CDR3: CASSLTGLAGGKTQYF. DNA for the CDR3: TGTGCCAGCAGTTTAACGGGACTAGCGGGAGGAAAGACCCAGTACTTC.

The chain recombines TRBV29-1 with TRBJ2-7; D is possibly TRBD2 (6 bases). CDR1 and CDR2 from the germline V gene are SQVTM and ANQGSEA. There are 13 residues in the CDR3. Trimming took 6 bases from V and 1 from J, leaving 13 bases between them. The CDR3 DNA reads as TGCAGCGTATACCGGGACTCTTCCTACGAGCAGTACTTC. Residues: CSVYRDSSYEQYF.

V gene TRBV6-5 combines with J gene TRBJ2-7; D may match TRBD1 or TRBD2 (5 bases each). CDR1 and CDR2 (germline): MNHEY, SVGAGI. CDR3 length equals 14 residues. V was shortened by 4 bases and J by 2 bases, with 12 bases between the two germline ends. CDR3 sequence (DNA): TGTGCCAGCAGTTCCGGGACGGATACCTACGAGCAGTACTTC. Protein product: CASSSGTDTYEQYF.